The entry below describes one TCR beta chain. The sample originates from a study of blood T cell repertoires in COVID-19. Overall study: Some COVID-19 samples were acute and others convalescent; all came from the United States, Italy and Spain.

Participant age was roughly 18 to 95 years, and participants resided in around 24 US areas. Per the authors' pipeline: Amplifying reference gene primers gave estimates of nucleated cell counts. Only in-frame clones appear in the TCRdb table, and some are missing; sequencing was by immunoSEQ multiplex PCR. V and J calls and clone size come straight from that table; D and trimming were deduced from the DNA. In the table there are approximately 170,000 clones, 65% to 85% of which are singletons. The V segment lost 5 bases and the J segment 1 base; nucleotides outside the gene matches: 3. Germline CDR1 GTSNPN, CDR2 SVGIG (reference sequence). This CDR3 contains 13 residues.

The receptor's source is a man aged 40-49 years who had recovered from COVID-19. The sequenced material came from PBMCs or T cells enriched from blood (not recorded which). The rearrangement joins TRBV30 to TRBJ1-1; TRBD1 aligns across 8 bases. Here the CDR3 DNA reads TGTGCCTGGGGGACAGGACAGAACACTGAAGCTTTCTTT. Protein: CAWGTGQNTEAFF.